These 11 T cell receptor beta chains originate from one sample sequenced in a study of blood T cell repertoires in COVID-19. TCRdb's copy holds only in-frame clones and misses some; the assay was immunoSEQ multiplex PCR. Of some 75,000 clones detected, roughly 90% appear once; the ten largest clones hold around 0.6%. Sequencing was done on a sample of peripheral blood. Source of these receptors: a man aged 55 to 70 with acute or convalescent COVID-19.

CDR3 in DNA: TGTGCCAGCAGCCCGGGACTAGGGGACAATGAGCAGTTCTTC. Amino acid sequence: CASSPGLGDNEQFF. The rearrangement uses TRBV7-3 and TRBJ2-1; TRBD2 aligns across 8 bases. From germline, CDR1 is SGHTA and CDR2 FQGTGA. Trimming removed 5 bases from V and 5 bases from J; junction bases left unmatched: 5. The CDR3 spans 14 residues.

The chain has TRBV5-1 and TRBJ2-7; 9 bases agree with TRBD2. This CDR3 comprises 16 residues. The ends lost 6 bases at V and 1 base at J; junction bases unmatched: 11. CDR1 is SGHRS, CDR2 YFSETQ, per germline. CDR3 loop: CASNLGTSGLSYEQYF. The CDR3 DNA reads TGCGCCAGCAACCTCGGAACTAGCGGGTTATCCTACGAGCAGTACTTC.

The gene calls are TRBV27 and TRBJ2-7, with a tentative D call TRBD1 (6 bases). Looked up from germline, CDR1 is MNHEY and CDR2 is SMNVEV (reference sequence). Trimming left V 5 bases short and J 3 bases short, with 14 bases between. The CDR3 is 14 residues long. The CDR3 reads CASSSYREDYEQYF. CDR3 bases: TGTGCCAGCAGTAGCTACAGGGAAGACTACGAGCAGTACTTC.

The chain recombines TRBV5-4 with TRBJ2-7; tentatively, D is TRBD1 (5 bases). V lost 2 bases and J 6 bases, leaving 12 bases between the germline ends. The CDR3 runs to 13 residues. Germline V lookup: CDR1 SGHNT, CDR2 YYREEE (reference sequence). The CDR3 sequence is CASSFNPGAEQYF. In nucleotides, the CDR3 is TGTGCCAGCAGCTTTAATCCTGGGGCCGAGCAGTACTTC.

The genes are TRBV27 and TRBJ2-1; D is uncertain. Germline V gene sequence: CDR1 MNHEY, CDR2 SMNVEV (reference sequence). The CDR3 totals 11 residues. The germline V and J ends were trimmed by 6 bases and 4 bases, with 4 bases remaining between them. The CDR3 spells CASREYNEQFF. The CDR3 DNA reads as TGTGCCAGCAGGGAGTACAATGAGCAGTTCTTC.

The chain combines TRBV7-2 with TRBJ2-5, with D possibly TRBD2 on 6 matching bases. The V end was cut by 4 bases, the J end by 0 bases, with 15 bases between. This CDR3 comprises 16 residues. The germline gives CDR1 SGHTA, CDR2 FQGNSA. The CDR3 DNA reads TGTGCCAGCAGCTCGGGGGAGCGGGCCTACCAAGAGACCCAGTACTTC. Protein: CASSSGERAYQETQYF. The variable domain in full, completed from reference TRBV7-2 and TRBJ2-5, reads GAGVSQSPSNKVTEKGKDVELRCDPISGHTALYWYRQSLGQGLEFLIYFQGNSAPDKSGLPSDRFSAERTGGSVSTLTIQRTQQEDSAVYLCASSSGERAYQETQYFGPGTRLLVL.

The V and J genes are TRBV5-1 and TRBJ1-1, with unresolved D. The germline V gene encodes CDR1 SGHRS and CDR2 YFSETQ. CDR3 length equals 13 residues. V was cut by 4 bases and J by 7 bases, with 14 bases left in between. The CDR3 DNA is TGCGCCAGCAGCCTTTCAGACTTCAGTGAAGCTTTCTTT. Its protein is CASSLSDFSEAFF.

This chain uses TRBV10-2 with TRBJ1-6; D not resolved. V lost 8 bases, J lost 2 bases, and 19 bases lay in between. This CDR3 is built from 17 residues. Germline CDR1 and CDR2: WSHSY and SAAADI. CDR3 loop: CASSGAKKTPYNSPLHF. The CDR3 DNA reads TGCGCCAGCTCTGGAGCGAAAAAAACACCCTATAATTCACCCCTCCACTTT.

This rearrangement joins TRBV7-9 to TRBJ1-2, with a tentative D call TRBD1 (5 bases). V lost 6 bases and J 0 bases, leaving 8 bases between the germline ends. The CDR3 has 13 residues. In germline, CDR1 is SEHNR, CDR2 FQNEAQ (reference sequence). The CDR3 is CASRTASNYGYTF. In DNA form, the CDR3 reads TGTGCCAGCAGGACAGCCTCTAACTATGGCTACACCTTC.

The chain has TRBV19 and TRBJ1-1; D gene uncertain. The germline V gene has CDR1 LNHDA and CDR2 SQIVND (reference sequence). The CDR3 is made up of 15 amino acids. Trimming shortened V by 5 bases and J by 2 bases, and 15 bases separated the two germline ends. The CDR3 is CASSSQFTANTEAFF. CDR3 sequence (DNA): TGTGCCAGTAGTTCTCAATTCACAGCTAACACTGAAGCTTTCTTT.

The chain joins TRBV5-1 to TRBJ1-2; the match to TRBD1 covers 9 bases. V dropped 3 bases and J dropped 5; count of bases not matched to a gene: 8. Germline V gene lookup returns CDR1 SGHRS and CDR2 YFSETQ. The CDR3 length is 15 residues. The CDR3 spells CASSSPGTGIYGYTF. In DNA, the CDR3 is TGCGCCAGCAGCTCTCCCGGGACAGGGATATATGGCTACACCTTC.